The 15 T cell receptor beta chains below all came from one sample that was sequenced in a study of blood T cell repertoires in COVID-19. The data were produced by immunoSEQ multiplex PCR, yet TCRdb's version contains in-frame clones alone and is incomplete. The sample consists of about 170,000 clones, roughly four fifths of them appearing once. The sequenced sample was peripheral blood. These receptors originate from a man aged 35 to 55 who had recovered from COVID-19.

The rearrangement links TRBV7-9 to TRBJ1-1; TRBD1 matches 7 bases. The CDR3 contains 15 residues. The V gene's germline CDR1 is SEHNR and CDR2 FQNEAQ (reference sequence). Losses at the gene ends were 5 bases for V and 0 bases for J; bases not matched to a gene: 6. The CDR3, as DNA: TGTGCCAGCAGCCTAACAGGGGCCATGAACACTGAAGCTTTCTTT. Encoded protein: CASSLTGAMNTEAFF.

J is TRBJ1-1 and V is TRBV6-4; D gene uncertain. Per the germline V gene, CDR1 is MRHNA and CDR2 is SNTAGT. This CDR3 region has 14 residues. The ends were cut back, 3 bases at V and 2 bases at J, with 10 bases in the middle. The CDR3 bases are TGTGCCAGCAGTGAAGACTCCCCTAACACTGAAGCTTTCTTT. It yields the protein CASSEDSPNTEAFF.

The chain carries TRBV6-5 and TRBJ2-1, with 14 bases lining up with TRBD2. CDR1 is MNHEY and CDR2 is SVGAGI in the germline V gene. The V segment lost 6 bases and the J segment 6 bases; nucleotides outside the gene matches: 4. The CDR3 length is 15 residues. CDR3 loop: CASRTGTSGGNEQFF. The CDR3 bases are TGTGCCAGCAGAACCGGGACTAGCGGGGGCAATGAGCAGTTCTTC.

As for this clone: This sample also contains other DNA sequences that code for the same CDR3. The J gene is TRBJ1-5, the V gene TRBV6-5; 8 bases align to TRBD1. J gave up 2 bases and V 4 bases, and 1 base lay outside the gene matches. Germline assignment: CDR1 MNHEY and CDR2 SVGAGI. The CDR3 is made up of 14 amino acids. In DNA, the CDR3 is TGTGCCAGCAGTTCGACAGGGGGCAATCAGCCCCAGCATTTT. Translating it yields CASSSTGGNQPQHF.

The V and J genes are TRBV24-1 and TRBJ2-7; tentatively, D is TRBD2 (5 bases). Per the germline V gene, CDR1 is KGHDR and CDR2 is SFDVKD. Trimming removed 2 bases at V and 6 bases at J, with 10 bases between. This CDR3 has 13 amino acids. The CDR3 nucleotides are TGTGCCACCAGTGATTCTGTCGGGGTCGAGCAGTACTTC. Residues: CATSDSVGVEQYF.

CDR3 region: CASSTTGGGVSEQYF. DNA for the CDR3: TGTGCCAGCAGTACCACAGGGGGCGGGGTGAGCGAGCAGTACTTC. This chain links TRBV6-6 with TRBJ2-7; TRBD1 aligns across 9 bases. This CDR3 comprises 15 residues. The junction had 11 bases not matched to a gene; V was cut back by 5 bases and J by 6 bases. The germline gives CDR1 MNHNY, CDR2 SVGAGI (reference sequence).

The chain recombines TRBV10-1 with TRBJ2-7; D is perhaps TRBD2 (6 bases). The V gene's germline CDR1 is WNHNN and CDR2 SYGVQD (reference sequence). V lost 4 bases, J lost 4 bases, and 26 bases lay in between. The CDR3 is 18 amino acids. For the CDR3, the DNA is TGCGCCAGCAGTGCCCCGAAGGGAGGCCAAAACGCCCCTTACGAGCAGTACTTC. Protein: CASSAPKGGQNAPYEQYF.

The J gene is TRBJ2-7, the V gene TRBV27, with 7 bases lining up with TRBD2. Germline-derived CDR1 and CDR2 are MNHEY and SMNVEV (reference sequence). CDR3 length equals 16 residues. After removal of 5 bases from V and 3 bases from J, the junction contained 13 bases not matched to a gene. The CDR3 DNA is TGTGCCAGCAGTCCGAGGACTAGAAAACTAAACTACGAGCAGTACTTC. Translated, it gives CASSPRTRKLNYEQYF.

The chain employs TRBV7-9 and TRBJ2-5, with D possibly matching TRBD1 (5 bases). V lost 5 bases to trimming and J lost 4 bases, with 11 bases between them. CDR3 length: 13 residues. Germline assignment: CDR1 SEHNR and CDR2 FQNEAQ (reference sequence). CDR3: CASSPRTRETQYF. The CDR3 DNA sequence: TGTGCCAGCAGCCCGAGGACACGAGAGACCCAGTACTTC.

This chain links TRBV7-9 with TRBJ1-2, with 9 nucleotides matching TRBD1. The CDR3 consists of 15 residues. CDR1 and CDR2 (germline): SEHNR, FQNEAQ (reference sequence). J lost 6 bases, V lost 5 bases, and 10 bases had no gene match. CDR3 region: CASSPLRDREDGYTF. As DNA, the CDR3 is TGTGCCAGCAGCCCCCTTAGGGACAGGGAAGATGGCTACACCTTC.

This clone was observed a handful of times. The rearrangement uses TRBV9 and TRBJ1-1; 7 bases align to TRBD1. CDR3 length: 14 residues. Germline trimming cut 3 bases from V and 3 bases from J; bases unmatched to any gene: 5. Germline V lookup: CDR1 SGDLS, CDR2 YYNGEE. The CDR3 DNA sequence: TGTGCCAGCAGCGCCAGCACAGGGGACACTGAAGCTTTCTTT. Protein: CASSASTGDTEAFF.

This clone was detected a few times. The J gene is TRBJ2-7, the V gene TRBV12-3 or TRBV12-4, with D possibly being TRBD1 (6 bases). The CDR3 consists of 13 residues. Between the trimmed V and J ends, which lost 5 bases and 3 bases, there was a span of 11 bases. In DNA, the CDR3 is TGTGCCAGCAGTGGGTTAGGGGGCTACGAGCAGTACTTC. It yields the protein CASSGLGGYEQYF.

This chain joins TRBV28 and TRBJ2-6; TRBD2 is a possible D gene (5 bases). V lost 2 bases to trimming and J lost 0 bases, with 8 bases between them. Per germline, CDR1 MDHEN and CDR2 SYDVKM. The CDR3 consists of 16 residues. Written as DNA, the CDR3 is TGTGCCAGCAGTTTACCGGGGAGCTCTGGGGCCAACGTCCTGACTTTC. Translation: CASSLPGSSGANVLTF. Full variable domain (rest looked up from reference TRBV28 and TRBJ2-6): DVKVTQSSRYLVKRTGEKVFLECVQDMDHENMFWYRQDPGLGLRLIYFSYDVKMKEKGDIPEGYSVSREKKERFSLILESASTNQTSMYLCASSLPGSSGANVLTFGAGSRLTVL.

V usage is TRBV5-4 and J usage is TRBJ2-7, with a weak D call TRBD2 (5 bases). The germline gives CDR1 SGHNT, CDR2 YYREEE (reference sequence). The CDR3 loop spans 16 amino acids. Trimming pared 0 bases from V and 0 bases from J, leaving 13 bases between. The CDR3 spells CASSLDPGSASYEQYF. CDR3 bases: TGTGCCAGCAGCTTGGACCCGGGGAGTGCCTCCTACGAGCAGTACTTC.

In DNA form, the CDR3 reads TGTGCCAGCAGCCAAGATAGAGAAAACAATGAGCAGTTCTTC. Translating gives CASSQDRENNEQFF. The V and J genes are TRBV14 and TRBJ2-1; D unresolved. There are 14 residues in the CDR3. The V end was cut by 0 bases, the J end by 5 bases, with 8 bases between. The germline V gene encodes CDR1 SGHDN and CDR2 FVKESK.